The T cell receptor (beta chain) under discussion was sequenced for a study of CXCR4 blockade with PD-1 therapy in pancreatic cancer. Study outcomes and limitations: Clone frequency correlated with its number of distinct nucleotide rearrangements. Only TCRbeta chains were sequenced here. Survival did not correlate with tumor clonality, which averaged approximately 0.15 versus 0.05.

Clones were sequenced by immunoSEQ multiplex PCR, and TCRdb holds only the in-frame ones, with some missing. The sample records over 8,000 clones, about 59% being singletons. Concerning this clone itself: What it binds is unknown.

This TCR derives from a human donor with pancreatic ductal adenocarcinoma. The source material was tumor tissue.

The CDR3 nucleotides read TGTGCCAGCAGGAAAGGGGACAGAGAGCAGTATTTT. Translation: CASRKGDREQYF. The genes are TRBV25-1 and TRBJ2-3; 7 bases align to TRBD1. Germline-derived CDR1 and CDR2 are MGHDK and SYGVNS. Germline trimming cut 6 bases from V and 11 bases from J; bases unmatched to any gene: 8. The CDR3 is 12 residues long.